The subject of this entry is one TCR beta chain. What it binds is not known. V was pared by 1 base and J by 0 bases, with 3 bases of the junction left unmatched. This CDR3 is built from 17 residues. Germline V lookup: CDR1 SGHTA, CDR2 FQGNSA. TCRdb re-called the reads through MiXCR, storing one row per CDR3 protein. The sample yields over 95,000 distinct CDR3 sequences, under 35% seen once. These data come from a study of T cell repertoires in cytomegalovirus infection. Study at large: CMV epitopes used comprised recently identified HLA-C-restricted ones and well-studied HLA-B-restricted ones. It was the public TCR beta signatures that indicated both CMV infection and matching HLA type.

Study-level points and caveats: In two of eight donors, the top clonotype was HLA-C-restricted CMV-specific. Adding up the frequency of public TCR beta families identified people who carried CMV plus the relevant HLA.

The sample here was CD8+ T cells from cultured PBMCs, taken from culture after CMV antigen stimulation. V usage is TRBV7-2 and J usage is TRBJ2-5; 12 bases match TRBD2. The clonotype comes from a human donor in good health (CMV status not recorded). Some clones in this sample may be carry-over from other donors' samples. The CDR3 nucleotides are TGTGCCAGCAGCTTAGTCACTAGCGGGGGGTACCAAGAGACCCAGTACTTC. Protein product: CASSLVTSGGYQETQYF.